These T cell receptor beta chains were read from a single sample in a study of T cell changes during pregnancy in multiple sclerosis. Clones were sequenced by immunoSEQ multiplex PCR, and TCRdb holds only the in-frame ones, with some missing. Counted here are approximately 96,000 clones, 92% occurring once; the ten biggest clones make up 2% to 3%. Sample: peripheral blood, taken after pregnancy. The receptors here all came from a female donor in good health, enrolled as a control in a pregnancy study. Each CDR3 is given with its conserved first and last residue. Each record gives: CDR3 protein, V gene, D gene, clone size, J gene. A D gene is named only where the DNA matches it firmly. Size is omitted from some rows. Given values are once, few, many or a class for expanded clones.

CDR3 protein: CASSEQGTYEQYF
V gene: TRBV2
D gene: -
clone size: -
J gene: TRBJ2-7

CDR3 protein: CASSSWTGDSYEQYF
V gene: TRBV28
D gene: -
clone size: -
J gene: TRBJ2-7

CDR3 protein: CASSLTSGRGNEQFF
V gene: TRBV7-6
D gene: TRBD2
clone size: -
J gene: TRBJ2-1

CDR3 protein: CASSLPGSGSAETQYF
V gene: TRBV11-2
D gene: TRBD2
clone size: -
J gene: TRBJ2-5

CDR3 protein: CASSDGAGDNEQFF
V gene: TRBV25-1
D gene: -
clone size: -
J gene: TRBJ2-1

CDR3 protein: CASSAQGASYEQYF
V gene: TRBV5-4
D gene: TRBD1
clone size: -
J gene: TRBJ2-7

CDR3 protein: CASSLTSGGSSGANVLTF
V gene: TRBV7-3
D gene: TRBD2
clone size: once
J gene: TRBJ2-6

CDR3 protein: CASSVDMNTEAFF
V gene: TRBV9
D gene: -
clone size: -
J gene: TRBJ1-1

CDR3 protein: CASSEGGQAGGKIRFAEAFF
V gene: TRBV6-1
D gene: TRBD1
clone size: -
J gene: TRBJ1-1

CDR3 protein: CASSQGGLNEQYF
V gene: TRBV4-2
D gene: TRBD2
clone size: -
J gene: -

CDR3 protein: CASSPDSRQPQHF
V gene: TRBV18
D gene: -
clone size: -
J gene: TRBJ1-5

CDR3 protein: CASSWGEVEQFF
V gene: TRBV5-8
D gene: -
clone size: -
J gene: TRBJ2-1

CDR3 protein: CASSLVAGQPPVGYTF
V gene: TRBV5-1
D gene: TRBD1
clone size: once
J gene: TRBJ1-2

CDR3 protein: CASSKNWGEGAFF
V gene: TRBV7-9
D gene: -
clone size: -
J gene: TRBJ1-1

CDR3 protein: CAISESFRGGNTEAFF
V gene: TRBV10-3
D gene: -
clone size: -
J gene: TRBJ1-1

CDR3 protein: CASWEGNEQFF
V gene: TRBV5-6
D gene: TRBD2
clone size: -
J gene: TRBJ2-1

CDR3 protein: CASSFGGFNTDTQYF
V gene: TRBV7-6
D gene: TRBD2
clone size: -
J gene: TRBJ2-3

CDR3 protein: CATSRGSGANVLTF
V gene: TRBV15
D gene: -
clone size: -
J gene: TRBJ2-6

CDR3 protein: CASSAGLAANYEQYF
V gene: TRBV5-1
D gene: TRBD2
clone size: -
J gene: TRBJ2-7

CDR3 protein: CASTPGTGPPYEQYF
V gene: TRBV25-1
D gene: TRBD1
clone size: -
J gene: TRBJ2-7

CDR3 protein: CASRSLAGVPYEQYF
V gene: TRBV11-2
D gene: TRBD2
clone size: -
J gene: TRBJ2-7